These 2 T cell receptor beta chains were sequenced from one sample in a study of CD8+CD57+ T cells in acquired aplastic anemia. Flow cytometry had shown expanded CD8+CD57+ cells in the patients chosen for sequencing. Investigators profiled TCR beta VDJ and CDR3 from genomic DNA template. TCRdb independently ran MiXCR on the reads; one entry per CDR3 protein. Among about 240,000 distinct CDR3 sequences, around 46% were seen once, and the ten largest hold over 7.5%. Sequencing was performed on sorted CD4+, CD8+, or CD8+CD57+ T cells (not recorded which) from PBMCs. These receptor sequences come from a human donor with aplastic anemia.

This clonotype was detected many times. Germline is not matched at one junction end, which may reflect a read error. The chain carries TRBV20-1 and TRBJ1-2, with 9 bases matching TRBD1. The CDR3 has 12 amino acids. Germline CDR1 is DFQATT and CDR2 is SNEGSKA (reference sequence). The CDR3 protein is CSPSYRGHGYTF. DNA for the CDR3: TGCAGTCCTAGTTACAGGGGGCATGGCTACACCTTC.

The chain uses TRBV10-3 and TRBJ2-5; D unclear. This CDR3 has 15 residues. V lost 0 bases to trimming and J lost 5 bases, with 13 bases between them. Germline-derived CDR1 and CDR2 are ENHRY and SYGVKD. The CDR3: CAISESEALGETQYF. CDR3 sequence (DNA): TGTGCCATCAGTGAGTCAGAGGCTTTAGGGGAGACCCAGTACTTC.